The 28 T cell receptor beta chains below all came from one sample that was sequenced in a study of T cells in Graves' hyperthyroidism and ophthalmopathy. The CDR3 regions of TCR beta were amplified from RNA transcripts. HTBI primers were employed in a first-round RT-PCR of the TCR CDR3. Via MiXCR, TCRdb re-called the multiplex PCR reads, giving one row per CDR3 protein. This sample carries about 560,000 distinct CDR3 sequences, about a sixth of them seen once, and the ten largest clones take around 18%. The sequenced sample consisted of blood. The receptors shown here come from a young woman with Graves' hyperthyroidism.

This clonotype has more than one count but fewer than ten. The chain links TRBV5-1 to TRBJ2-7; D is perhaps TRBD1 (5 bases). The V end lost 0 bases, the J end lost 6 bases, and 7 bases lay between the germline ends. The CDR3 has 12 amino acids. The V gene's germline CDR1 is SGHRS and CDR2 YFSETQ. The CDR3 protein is CASSLAGAEQYF. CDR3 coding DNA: TGCGCCAGCAGCTTGGCTGGGGCCGAGCAGTACTTC.

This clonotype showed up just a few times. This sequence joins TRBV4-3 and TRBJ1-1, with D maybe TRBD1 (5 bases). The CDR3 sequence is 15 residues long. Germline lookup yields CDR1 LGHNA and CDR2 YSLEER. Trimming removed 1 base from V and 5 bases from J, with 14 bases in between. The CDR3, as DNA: TGCGCCAGCAGCCAAGCTTTTTCCGGGGGGACTGAAGCTTTCTTT. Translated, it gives CASSQAFSGGTEAFF.

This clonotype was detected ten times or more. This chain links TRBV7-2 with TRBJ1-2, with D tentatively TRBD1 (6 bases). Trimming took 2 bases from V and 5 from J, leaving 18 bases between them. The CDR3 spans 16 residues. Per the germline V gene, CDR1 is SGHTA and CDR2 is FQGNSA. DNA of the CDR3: TGTGCCAGCAGCTTATATCTGGACAGCCAACTATATGGCTACACCTTC. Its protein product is CASSLYLDSQLYGYTF.

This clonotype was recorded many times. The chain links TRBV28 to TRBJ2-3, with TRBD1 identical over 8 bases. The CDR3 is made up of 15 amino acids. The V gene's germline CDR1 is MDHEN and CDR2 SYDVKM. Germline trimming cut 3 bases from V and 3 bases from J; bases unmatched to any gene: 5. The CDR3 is CASSFSDRETDTQYF. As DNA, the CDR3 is TGTGCCAGCAGTTTTTCGGACAGGGAAACAGATACGCAGTATTTT.

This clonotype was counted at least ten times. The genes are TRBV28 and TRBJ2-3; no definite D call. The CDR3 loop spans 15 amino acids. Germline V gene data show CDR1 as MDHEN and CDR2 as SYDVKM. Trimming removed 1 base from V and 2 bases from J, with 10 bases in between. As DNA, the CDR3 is TGTGCCAGCAGTTTATTCCGGACGTACACAGATACGCAGTATTTT. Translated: CASSLFRTYTDTQYF.

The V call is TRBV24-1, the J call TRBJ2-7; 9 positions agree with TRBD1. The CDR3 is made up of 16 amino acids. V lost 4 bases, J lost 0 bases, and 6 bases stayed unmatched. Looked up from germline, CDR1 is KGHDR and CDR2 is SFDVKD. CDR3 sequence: CATSEGPGQGSYEQYF. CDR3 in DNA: TGTGCCACCAGTGAGGGTCCGGGACAGGGCTCCTACGAGCAGTACTTC.

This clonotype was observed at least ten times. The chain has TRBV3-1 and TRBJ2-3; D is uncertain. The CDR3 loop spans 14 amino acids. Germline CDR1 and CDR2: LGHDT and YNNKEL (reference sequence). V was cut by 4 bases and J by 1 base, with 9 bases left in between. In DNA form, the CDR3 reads TGTGCCAGCAGCCCCAGGAGCCGCACAGATACGCAGTATTTT. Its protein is CASSPRSRTDTQYF.

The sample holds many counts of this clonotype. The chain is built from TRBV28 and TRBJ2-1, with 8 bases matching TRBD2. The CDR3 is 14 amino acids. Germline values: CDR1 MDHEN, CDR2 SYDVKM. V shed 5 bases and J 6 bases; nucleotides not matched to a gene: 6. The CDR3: CASSPGLAPNEQFF. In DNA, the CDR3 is TGTGCCAGCAGTCCAGGACTAGCTCCCAATGAGCAGTTCTTC.

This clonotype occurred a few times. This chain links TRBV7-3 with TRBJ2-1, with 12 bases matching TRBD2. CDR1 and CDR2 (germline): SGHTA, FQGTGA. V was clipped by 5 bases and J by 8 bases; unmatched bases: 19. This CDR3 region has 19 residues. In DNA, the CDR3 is TGTGCCAGCAGCAGTCATGGGCTAGCGGGGGGGCTTGGTTGGGATGAGCAGTTCTTC. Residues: CASSSHGLAGGLGWDEQFF.

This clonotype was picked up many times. As DNA, the CDR3 is TGCAGTGCTAGAGATTATGAGGGTCAGCCCCAGCATTTT. Encoded protein: CSARDYEGQPQHF. The J gene is TRBJ1-5, the V gene TRBV20-1; no clear D gene. The length of the CDR3 is 13 residues. V was cut by 0 bases and J by 6 bases, with 9 bases left in between. Germline assignment: CDR1 DFQATT and CDR2 SNEGSKA (reference sequence).

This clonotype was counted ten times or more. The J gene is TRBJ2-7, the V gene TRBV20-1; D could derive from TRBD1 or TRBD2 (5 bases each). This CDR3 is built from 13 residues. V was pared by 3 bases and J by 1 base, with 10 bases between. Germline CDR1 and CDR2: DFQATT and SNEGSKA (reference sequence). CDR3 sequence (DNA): TGCAGTGCTAGGGGGGTTGATTCCTACGAGCAGTACTTC. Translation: CSARGVDSYEQYF.

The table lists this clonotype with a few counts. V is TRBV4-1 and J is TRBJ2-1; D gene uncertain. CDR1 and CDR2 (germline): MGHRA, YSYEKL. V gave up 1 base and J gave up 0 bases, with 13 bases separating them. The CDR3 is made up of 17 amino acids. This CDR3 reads CASSQVIRLSSYNEQFF. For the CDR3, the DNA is TGCGCCAGCAGCCAAGTTATCAGGCTAAGCTCCTACAATGAGCAGTTCTTC.

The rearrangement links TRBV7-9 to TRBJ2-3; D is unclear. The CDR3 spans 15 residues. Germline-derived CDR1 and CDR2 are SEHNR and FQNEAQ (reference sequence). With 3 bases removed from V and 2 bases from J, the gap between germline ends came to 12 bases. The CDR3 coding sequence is TGTGCCAGCAGCTTTTCGGGCGGCCTCACAGATACGCAGTATTTT. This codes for CASSFSGGLTDTQYF.

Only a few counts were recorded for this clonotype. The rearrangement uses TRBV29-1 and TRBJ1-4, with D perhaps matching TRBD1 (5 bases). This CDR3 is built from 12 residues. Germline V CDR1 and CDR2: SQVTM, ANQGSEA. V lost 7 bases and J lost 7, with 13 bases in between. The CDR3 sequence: CSGGRVGEKLFF. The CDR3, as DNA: TGCAGCGGGGGCAGGGTGGGTGAAAAACTGTTTTTT.

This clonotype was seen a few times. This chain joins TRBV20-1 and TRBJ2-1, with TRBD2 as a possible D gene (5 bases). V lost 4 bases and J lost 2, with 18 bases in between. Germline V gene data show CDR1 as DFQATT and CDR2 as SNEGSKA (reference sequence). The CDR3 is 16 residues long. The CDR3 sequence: CSAKRRERITYNEQFF. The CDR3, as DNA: TGCAGTGCTAAAAGAAGGGAGCGGATTACCTACAATGAGCAGTTCTTC.

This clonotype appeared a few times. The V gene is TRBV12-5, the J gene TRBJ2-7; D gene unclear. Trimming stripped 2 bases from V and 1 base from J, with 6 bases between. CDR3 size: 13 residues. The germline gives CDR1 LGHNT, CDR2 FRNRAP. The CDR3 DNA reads TGTGCTAGTGGTTTGAACCCTTCCTACGAGCAGTACTTC. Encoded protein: CASGLNPSYEQYF.

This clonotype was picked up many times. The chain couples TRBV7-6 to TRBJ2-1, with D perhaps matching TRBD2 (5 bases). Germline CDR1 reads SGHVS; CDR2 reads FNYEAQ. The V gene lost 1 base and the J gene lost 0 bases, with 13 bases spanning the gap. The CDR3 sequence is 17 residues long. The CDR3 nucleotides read TGTGCCAGCAGCTTAGACTCCTCGGGGAGCTCCTACAATGAGCAGTTCTTC. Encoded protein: CASSLDSSGSSYNEQFF.

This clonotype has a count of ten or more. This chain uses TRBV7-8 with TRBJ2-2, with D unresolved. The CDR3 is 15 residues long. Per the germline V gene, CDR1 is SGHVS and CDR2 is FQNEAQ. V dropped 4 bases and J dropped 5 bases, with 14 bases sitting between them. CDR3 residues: CASSSVDHRTGELFF. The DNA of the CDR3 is TGTGCCAGCAGCTCGGTGGACCACCGAACCGGGGAGCTGTTTTTT.

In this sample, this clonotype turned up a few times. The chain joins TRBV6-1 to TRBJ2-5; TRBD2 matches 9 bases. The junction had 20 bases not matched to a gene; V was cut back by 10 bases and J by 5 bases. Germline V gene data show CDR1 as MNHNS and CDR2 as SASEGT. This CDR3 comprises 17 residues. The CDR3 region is CATGGYGREGSGETQYF. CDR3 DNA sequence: TGTGCCACCGGGGGATATGGGCGGGAGGGATCGGGGGAGACCCAGTACTTC.

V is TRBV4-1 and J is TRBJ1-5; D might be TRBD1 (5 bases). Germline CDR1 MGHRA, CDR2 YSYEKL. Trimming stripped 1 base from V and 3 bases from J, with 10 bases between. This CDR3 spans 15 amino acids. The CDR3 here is CASSQGGSINQPQHF. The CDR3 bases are TGCGCCAGCAGCCAAGGGGGCAGCATCAATCAGCCCCAGCATTTT.

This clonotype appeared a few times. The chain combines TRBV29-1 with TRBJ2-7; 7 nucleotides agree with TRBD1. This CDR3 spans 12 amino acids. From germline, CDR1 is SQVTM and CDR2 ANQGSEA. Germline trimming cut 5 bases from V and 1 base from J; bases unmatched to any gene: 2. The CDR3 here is CSVLRGSYEQYF. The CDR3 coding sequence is TGCAGCGTTCTCAGGGGGTCCTACGAGCAGTACTTC.

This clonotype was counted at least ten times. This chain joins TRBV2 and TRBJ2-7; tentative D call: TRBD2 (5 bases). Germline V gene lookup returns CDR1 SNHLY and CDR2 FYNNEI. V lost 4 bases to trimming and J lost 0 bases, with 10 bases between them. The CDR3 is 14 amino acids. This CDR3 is CASSGGLSSYEQYF. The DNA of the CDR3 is TGTGCCAGCAGTGGAGGGTTGAGCTCCTACGAGCAGTACTTC.

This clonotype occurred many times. CDR3 sequence reads: CASSTQGAKTNEKLFF. Written as DNA, the CDR3 is TGTGCCAGCAGTACACAGGGGGCGAAAACTAATGAAAAACTGTTTTTT. The V gene is TRBV28, the J gene TRBJ1-4, with 9 nucleotides matching TRBD1. Germline assignment: CDR1 MDHEN and CDR2 SYDVKM. The CDR3 totals 16 residues. J was trimmed by 1 base and V by 5 bases; bases with no gene match: 5.

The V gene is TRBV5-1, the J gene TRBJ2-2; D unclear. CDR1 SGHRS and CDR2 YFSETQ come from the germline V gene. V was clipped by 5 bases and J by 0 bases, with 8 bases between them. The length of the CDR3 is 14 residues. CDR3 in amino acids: CASRPSANTGELFF. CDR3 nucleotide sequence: TGCGCCAGCAGACCAAGTGCGAACACCGGGGAGCTGTTTTTT.

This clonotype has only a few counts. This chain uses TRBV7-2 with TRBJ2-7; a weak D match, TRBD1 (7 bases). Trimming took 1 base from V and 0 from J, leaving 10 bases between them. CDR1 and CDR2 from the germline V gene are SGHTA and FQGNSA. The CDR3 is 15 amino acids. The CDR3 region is CASSLGGDSSYEQYF. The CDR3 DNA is TGTGCCAGCAGCTTAGGGGGGGACAGCTCCTACGAGCAGTACTTC. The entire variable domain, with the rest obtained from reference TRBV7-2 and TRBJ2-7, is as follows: GAGVSQSPSNKVTEKGKDVELRCDPISGHTALYWYRQSLGQGLEFLIYFQGNSAPDKSGLPSDRFSAERTGGSVSTLTIQRTQQEDSAVYLCASSLGGDSSYEQYFGPGTRLTVT.

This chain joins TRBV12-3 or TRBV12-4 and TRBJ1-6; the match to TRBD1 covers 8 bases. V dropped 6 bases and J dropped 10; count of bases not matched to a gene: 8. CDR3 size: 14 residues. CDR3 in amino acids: CASSPDRGGSPLHF. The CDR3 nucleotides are TGTGCCAGCAGCCCAGACAGGGGTGGGTCACCCCTCCACTTT.

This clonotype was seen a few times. The chain's CDR3 is CASSYRLAYTQYF. The CDR3, as DNA: TGTGCCAGCAGTTACCGACTAGCATATACGCAGTATTTT. V and J are TRBV28 and TRBJ2-3, with 7 bases that match TRBD2. Trimming took 4 bases from V and 7 from J; bases not matched to a gene: 5. Per the germline V gene, CDR1 is MDHEN and CDR2 is SYDVKM. The CDR3 runs 13 residues. Filled out from reference TRBV28 and TRBJ2-3, the complete variable domain reads DVKVTQSSRYLVKRTGEKVFLECVQDMDHENMFWYRQDPGLGLRLIYFSYDVKMKEKGDIPEGYSVSREKKERFSLILESASTNQTSMYLCASSYRLAYTQYFGPGTRLTVL.

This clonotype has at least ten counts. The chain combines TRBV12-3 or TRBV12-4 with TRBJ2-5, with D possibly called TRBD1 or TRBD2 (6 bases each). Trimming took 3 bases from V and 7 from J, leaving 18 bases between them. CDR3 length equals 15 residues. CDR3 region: CASSLMEGHGATQYF. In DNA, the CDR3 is TGTGCCAGCAGTTTGATGGAGGGACATGGCGCGACCCAGTACTTC.